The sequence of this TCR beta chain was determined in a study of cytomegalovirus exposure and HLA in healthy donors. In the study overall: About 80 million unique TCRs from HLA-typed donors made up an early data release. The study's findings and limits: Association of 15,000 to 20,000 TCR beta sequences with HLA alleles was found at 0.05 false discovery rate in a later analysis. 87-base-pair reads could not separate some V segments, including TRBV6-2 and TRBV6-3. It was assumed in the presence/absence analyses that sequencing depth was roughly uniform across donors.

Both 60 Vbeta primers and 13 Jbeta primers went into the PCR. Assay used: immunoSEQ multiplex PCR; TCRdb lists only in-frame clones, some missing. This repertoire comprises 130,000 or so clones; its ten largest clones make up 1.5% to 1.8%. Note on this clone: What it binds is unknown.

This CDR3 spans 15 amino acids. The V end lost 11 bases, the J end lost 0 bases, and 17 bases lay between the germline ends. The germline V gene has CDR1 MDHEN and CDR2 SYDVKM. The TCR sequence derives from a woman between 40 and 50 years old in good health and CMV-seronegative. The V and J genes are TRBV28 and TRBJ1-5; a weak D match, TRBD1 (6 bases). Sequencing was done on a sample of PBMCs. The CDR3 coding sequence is TGTGCCGCTGACTCCGGGACACATAGCAATCAGCCCCAGCATTTT. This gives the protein CAADSGTHSNQPQHF.